Listed below are T cell receptor beta chains from one sample, sequenced in a study of OX40 agonist ivuxolimab in advanced cancers. The protocol was immunoSEQ multiplex PCR, while the TCRdb copy is restricted to in-frame clones and leaves out a portion. The sample records roughly 64,000 clones, about 80% being singletons. The starting material was CD4+ or CD8+ T cells sorted from blood, obtained in a trial of the OX40 agonist ivuxolimab. The source of these receptors is an adult with an advanced solid tumor such as melanoma, head and neck, liver or kidney cancer. Each CDR3 is given with its conserved first and last residue. The order of the fields is J gene, V gene, clone size, CDR3 protein. Only some rows state a clone size, as once, few, many or a class for expanded clones.

j_call: TRBJ2-7; v_call: TRBV19; clone_size: NA; cdr3_aa: CASSIPASGTGFGEQYF
j_call: TRBJ2-1; v_call: TRBV27; clone_size: NA; cdr3_aa: CASSLSPLGWVGNEQFF
j_call: TRBJ1-2; v_call: TRBV2; clone_size: NA; cdr3_aa: CASSEVSGSNYGYTF
j_call: TRBJ2-1; v_call: TRBV29-1; clone_size: NA; cdr3_aa: CSVVMGLGIVEQFF
j_call: TRBJ1-1; v_call: TRBV27; clone_size: NA; cdr3_aa: CASSLQGAMNTEAFF
j_call: TRBJ1-5; v_call: TRBV23-1; clone_size: NA; cdr3_aa: CASSQSIFEQPQHF
j_call: TRBJ2-6; v_call: TRBV2; clone_size: NA; cdr3_aa: CASSEGPPSGANVLTF
j_call: TRBJ1-6; v_call: TRBV7-8; clone_size: once; cdr3_aa: CASSLARWRSSYNSPLHF
j_call: TRBJ1-1; v_call: TRBV7-3; clone_size: NA; cdr3_aa: CASSLGNTGGGEAFF
j_call: TRBJ2-7; v_call: TRBV6-5; clone_size: NA; cdr3_aa: CAASPPGTGSVEQYF
j_call: TRBJ2-1; v_call: TRBV7-8; clone_size: NA; cdr3_aa: CASSFGGAAPNEQFF
j_call: TRBJ1-1; v_call: TRBV5-1; clone_size: once; cdr3_aa: CASSSGQGTTEAFF
j_call: TRBJ1-2; v_call: TRBV29-1; clone_size: NA; cdr3_aa: CSVEGRGSGYTF